The 9 T cell receptor beta chains given below trace back to one sample, sequenced in a study of blood T cells in healthy people across ages. Primers used in a second PCR of about 7 to 12 cycles were a sample-barcoded 5' primer and a J-beta primer mix. TCRdb passed the 5' RACE reads through MiXCR, listing each CDR3 protein once. This sample has over 600,000 distinct CDR3 sequences, with about 43% found just once. Sequenced sample: blood. These TCRs come from an elderly man in good health.

With respect to this clonotype: A much larger clone lies one base from this, so it may be a read error. This chain uses TRBV7-2 with TRBJ2-7; 12 bases match TRBD2. After removal of 0 bases from V and 3 bases from J, the junction contained 12 bases not matched to a gene. Germline V CDR1 and CDR2: SGHTA, FQGNSA. There are 19 residues in the CDR3. The CDR3 nucleotides read TGTGCCAGCAGCTTAGCGCCGGCTAGCGGGAGGGGGGAACTCTACGAGCAGTACTTC. Protein sequence: CASSLAPASGRGELYEQYF.

This clonotype was seen more than once but under ten times. This chain links TRBV29-1 with TRBJ1-2; D uncertain. This CDR3 is 12 amino acids long. Looked up from germline, CDR1 is SQVTM and CDR2 is ANQGSEA. Trimming removed 6 bases from V and 5 bases from J, with 13 bases in between. The CDR3 sequence: CSVKGETYGYTF. Written as DNA, the CDR3 is TGCAGCGTGAAGGGAGAAACTTATGGCTACACCTTC. The full variable domain, with the rest looked up from reference TRBV29-1 and TRBJ1-2, is SAVISQKPSRDICQRGTSLTIQCQVDSQVTMMFWYRQQPGQSLTLIATANQGSEATYESGFVIDKFPISRPNLTFSTLTVSNMSPEDSSIYLCSVKGETYGYTFGSGTRLTVV.

The rearrangement joins TRBV27 to TRBJ2-4; 10 bases map to TRBD2. TRBJ2-7 explains the end of the DNA better; the J call may be wrong. The length of the CDR3 is 14 residues. Germline V gene lookup returns CDR1 MNHEY and CDR2 SMNVEV (reference sequence). CDR3 in amino acids: CASRELAGIDEQYF. In DNA form, the CDR3 reads TGTGCCAGCAGAGAACTAGCGGGAATCGACGAGCAGTACTTC.

This clonotype was observed a few times. The chain recombines TRBV20-1 with TRBJ2-1; 10 bases fit TRBD1. The V gene end was trimmed by 5 bases and the J gene end by 6 bases; junction bases not matched to a gene: 10. CDR1 DFQATT and CDR2 SNEGSKA come from the germline V gene (reference sequence). This CDR3 region has 15 residues. CDR3 loop: CSAVRPGQGLNEQFF. CDR3 nucleotide sequence: TGCAGTGCTGTCCGACCGGGACAGGGGCTCAATGAGCAGTTCTTC.

The chain has TRBV7-6 and TRBJ2-7; perhaps TRBD2 as D (6 bases). Judging by the DNA end, TRBJ2-5 fits better; the J call may be wrong. The CDR3 runs to 13 residues. Looked up from germline, CDR1 is SGHVS and CDR2 is FNYEAQ. CDR3 residues: CAIGRDFRETQYF. CDR3 DNA sequence: TGTGCCATAGGAAGGGACTTCCGAGAGACCCAGTACTTC.

This clonotype has only a few counts. The chain recombines TRBV2 with TRBJ1-6; a possible D gene is TRBD1 (5 bases). With 4 bases removed from V and 7 bases from J, the gap between germline ends came to 14 bases. Germline V gene data show CDR1 as SNHLY and CDR2 as FYNNEI. This CDR3 has 15 amino acids. The CDR3, as DNA: TGTGCCAGCAGTGCGGCCGGGGCGATCAATTCACCCCTCCACTTT. It is translated as CASSAAGAINSPLHF.

The J gene is TRBJ2-3, the V gene TRBV6-5; D may be TRBD2 (6 bases). The CDR3 consists of 16 residues. With 5 bases removed from V and 0 bases from J, the gap between germline ends came to 15 bases. Per the germline V gene, CDR1 is MNHEY and CDR2 is SVGAGI. The CDR3 DNA is TGTGCCAGCAGTAGATTCGGCGGGACTAGCACAGATACGCAGTATTTT. Protein product: CASSRFGGTSTDTQYF.

The sample holds a few counts of this clonotype. V and J are TRBV9 and TRBJ2-3, with TRBD2 identical over 12 bases. This CDR3 has 18 residues. The germline V gene encodes CDR1 SGDLS and CDR2 YYNGEE. V lost 4 bases and J lost 0; bases outside the gene matches: 9. The CDR3 DNA sequence: TGTGCCAGCAGCCCCGGACTAGCGGGAACCTCTAGCACAGATACGCAGTATTTT. Its translation: CASSPGLAGTSSTDTQYF. Full variable domain (outside the CDR3, taken from reference TRBV9 and TRBJ2-3): DSGVTQTPKHLITATGQRVTLRCSPRSGDLSVYWYQQSLDQGLQFLIQYYNGEERAKGNILERFSAQQFPDLHSELNLSSLELGDSALYFCASSPGLAGTSSTDTQYFGPGTRLTVL.

The rearrangement uses TRBV7-2 and TRBJ1-4, with D possibly TRBD1 on 6 matching bases. There are 15 residues in the CDR3. The germline V and J ends were trimmed by 3 bases and 3 bases, with 11 bases remaining between them. The germline gives CDR1 SGHTA, CDR2 FQGNSA. The CDR3 DNA is TGTGCCAGCAGCTTCAACAGGGTAGCTAATGAAAAACTGTTTTTT. Translating gives CASSFNRVANEKLFF.